The 26 T cell receptor beta chains presented below share a single source sample, sequenced in a study of early T cells in non-severe SARS-CoV-2 infection. One entry per CDR3 protein, called by TCRdb with MiXCR from the 5' RACE reads. Of tens of thousands of distinct CDR3 sequences listed, approximately 6.1% are singletons. This specimen was whole blood, taken at baseline. Receptor source: an adult who was a healthcare worker with PCR-confirmed SARS-CoV-2 infection or an uninfected control (not recorded which).

This clonotype was recorded at least ten times. The chain combines TRBV5-1 with TRBJ2-7; 12 nucleotides line up with TRBD1. The CDR3 length is 18 residues. Germline loops: CDR1 SGHRS, CDR2 YFSETQ. With 0 bases clipped from V and 6 bases from J, the junction kept 13 bases outside the gene matches. For the CDR3, the DNA is TGCGCCAGCAGCTTGGTATCGAAAGTGGGACAGGGGGCCAGCGAGCAGTACTTC. It codes for CASSLVSKVGQGASEQYF. The full variable domain, in which reference TRBV5-1 and TRBJ2-7 provide the parts outside the CDR3, is KAGVTQTPRYLIKTRGQQVTLSCSPISGHRSVSWYQQTPGQGLQFLFEYFSETQRNKGNFPGRFSGRQFSNSRSEMNVSTLELGDSALYLCASSLVSKVGQGASEQYFGPGTRLTVT.

The chain carries TRBV29-1 and TRBJ1-2, with 8 bases lining up with TRBD1. The CDR3 is 12 residues long. The V and J ends lost 5 bases and 8 bases, in that order; junction bases with no gene match: 7. In germline, CDR1 is SQVTM, CDR2 ANQGSEA. CDR3: CSVQGAPSGYTF. The CDR3 DNA follows: TGCAGCGTTCAGGGGGCGCCTAGCGGCTACACCTTC. Drawing the rest from reference TRBV29-1 and TRBJ1-2, the complete variable domain is SAVISQKPSRDICQRGTSLTIQCQVDSQVTMMFWYRQQPGQSLTLIATANQGSEATYESGFVIDKFPISRPNLTFSTLTVSNMSPEDSSIYLCSVQGAPSGYTFGSGTRLTVV.

In its sample, this clonotype was seen a few times. The chain recombines TRBV20-1 with TRBJ2-7; unclear D gene. The length of the CDR3 is 14 residues. In germline, CDR1 is DFQATT, CDR2 SNEGSKA (reference sequence). V was clipped by 3 bases and J by 1 base, with 13 bases between them. CDR3 residues: CSASYRTDSYEQYF. The CDR3 nucleotides read TGCAGTGCTAGCTACCGGACGGATTCCTACGAGCAGTACTTC.

This clonotype was seen ten or more times. The rearrangement joins TRBV7-2 to TRBJ2-7, with TRBD1 matching over 7 bases. The CDR3 runs to 13 residues. Germline trimming cut 5 bases from V and 3 bases from J; bases unmatched to any gene: 4. The germline CDR1 and CDR2 sequences are SGHTA and FQGNSA. In nucleotides, the CDR3 is TGTGCCAGCAGCAGACAGGGTTTCTACGAGCAGTACTTC. Its translation: CASSRQGFYEQYF. The whole variable domain, filled in from reference TRBV7-2 and TRBJ2-7, reads GAGVSQSPSNKVTEKGKDVELRCDPISGHTALYWYRQSLGQGLEFLIYFQGNSAPDKSGLPSDRFSAERTGGSVSTLTIQRTQQEDSAVYLCASSRQGFYEQYFGPGTRLTVT.

The table lists this clonotype with many counts. The J gene is TRBJ2-3, the V gene TRBV28, with 11 nucleotides matching TRBD2. This CDR3 is built from 18 residues. The V segment lost 5 bases and the J segment 2 bases; nucleotides outside the gene matches: 12. Germline V gives CDR1 MDHEN, CDR2 SYDVKM. CDR3 coding DNA: TGTGCCAGCAGTACCCCCCTTCTAGCGGGAGGCCTCACAGATACGCAGTATTTT. This gives the protein CASSTPLLAGGLTDTQYF.

The chain joins TRBV6-5 to TRBJ2-1; tentatively, D is TRBD2 (6 bases). V was trimmed by 4 bases and J by 6 bases, leaving 13 bases between them. This CDR3 region has 14 residues. Germline assignment: CDR1 MNHEY and CDR2 SVGAGI. The CDR3 here is CASSSRTGVNEQFF. CDR3 DNA: TGTGCCAGCAGTTCCCGGACGGGGGTCAATGAGCAGTTCTTC.

This clonotype was counted at least ten times. V usage is TRBV6-2 or TRBV6-3 and J usage is TRBJ1-1; unclear D gene. Per germline, CDR1 MNHEY and CDR2 SVGEGT. Trimming stripped 5 bases from V and 1 base from J, with 5 bases between. The CDR3 extends over 12 amino acids. The CDR3 nucleotides read TGTGCCAGCAGTGTGGAGAACACTGAAGCTTTCTTT. Its protein product is CASSVENTEAFF.

This clonotype was detected only a few times. The chain combines TRBV5-4 with TRBJ2-2; tentatively, D is TRBD1 or TRBD2 (6 bases each). The germline gives CDR1 SGHNT, CDR2 YYREEE (reference sequence). This CDR3 region has 15 residues. Trimming pared 0 bases from V and 5 bases from J, leaving 11 bases between. CDR3 in amino acids: CASSLDGGQTGELFF. The CDR3 coding sequence is TGTGCCAGCAGCTTGGATGGGGGGCAGACCGGGGAGCTGTTTTTT.

Ten or more counts support this clonotype. The J gene is TRBJ1-6, the V gene TRBV6-6; D is possibly TRBD1 (5 bases). CDR3 length: 15 residues. V was pared by 4 bases and J by 10 bases, with 17 bases between. The germline V gene encodes CDR1 MNHNY and CDR2 SVGAGI (reference sequence). CDR3 DNA: TGTGCCAGCAGTTCCACGGGGGTAGTCCGATCACCCCTCCACTTT. As protein: CASSSTGVVRSPLHF.

This clonotype has at least ten counts. The genes are TRBV19 and TRBJ2-1, with 11 nucleotides matching TRBD2. The CDR3 loop spans 16 amino acids. Germline V gene sequence: CDR1 LNHDA, CDR2 SQIVND (reference sequence). V lost 3 bases to trimming and J lost 2 bases; unmatched junction nucleotides: 3. CDR3: CASSMGTSGTYNEQFF. The CDR3 DNA sequence: TGTGCCAGTAGTATGGGGACTAGCGGAACCTACAATGAGCAGTTCTTC.

This clonotype was recorded many times. The genes are TRBV18 and TRBJ2-5; no firm D call. Trimming pared 3 bases from V and 2 bases from J, leaving 1 base between. The germline V gene encodes CDR1 KGHSH and CDR2 LQKENI. This CDR3 is built from 11 residues. The CDR3 DNA is TGTGCCAGCTCACCGCAAGAGACCCAGTACTTC. It codes for CASSPQETQYF.

Comments on this clonotype: A clone one base away is much larger, so this may be a read error. This chain connects TRBV6-5 to TRBJ1-1, with 10 bases fitting TRBD1. CDR3 length: 14 amino acids. The germline V gene has CDR1 MNHEY and CDR2 SVGAGI. CDR3 loop: CASSPGQGMTEVFF. CDR3 DNA: TGTGCCAGCAGCCCGGGACAGGGGATGACTGAAGTTTTCTTT.

This clonotype was seen many times. The chain has TRBV18 and TRBJ1-5, with unresolved D. Germline V CDR1 and CDR2: KGHSH, LQKENI. Trimming cost V 4 bases and J 0 bases, with 7 bases left between them. This CDR3 is built from 14 residues. DNA for the CDR3: TGTGCCAGCTCACTTACTACTAGCAATCAGCCCCAGCATTTT. Translating gives CASSLTTSNQPQHF. Full variable domain (outside the CDR3, taken from reference TRBV18 and TRBJ1-5): NAGVMQNPRHLVRRRGQEARLRCSPMKGHSHVYWYRQLPEEGLKFMVYLQKENIIDESGMPKERFSAEFPKEGPSILRIQQVVRGDSAAYFCASSLTTSNQPQHFGDGTRLSIL.

There are many counts of this clonotype. The chain has TRBV12-3 or TRBV12-4 and TRBJ2-5, with 9 nucleotides matching TRBD1. The CDR3 has 16 amino acids. Unmatched junction bases numbered 8, after V lost 4 bases and J lost 2 bases. The CDR3 here is CASSSRPGQGQETQYF. CDR3 in DNA: TGTGCCAGCAGTTCTAGGCCGGGACAGGGTCAAGAGACCCAGTACTTC.

This clonotype appeared many times. The rearrangement links TRBV5-6 to TRBJ1-1, with D perhaps matching TRBD1 (5 bases). The CDR3 runs to 13 residues. V gave up 3 bases and J gave up 4 bases, with 10 bases separating them. Germline V lookup: CDR1 SGHDT, CDR2 YYEEEE. The CDR3 DNA follows: TGTGCCAGCAGCTCCCACGGGACCACTGAAGCTTTCTTT. Amino acid sequence: CASSSHGTTEAFF.

The chain joins TRBV5-1 to TRBJ2-7; unclear D gene. Trimming shortened V by 1 base and J by 4 bases, and 9 bases separated the two germline ends. CDR3 length equals 13 residues. CDR1 and CDR2 from the germline V gene are SGHRS and YFSETQ. The CDR3, as DNA: TGCGCCAGCAGCTTGCGCAGAGGTTACGAGCAGTACTTC. This codes for CASSLRRGYEQYF.

This clonotype appeared many times. The chain combines TRBV3-1 with TRBJ2-7; 9 bases line up with TRBD2. The CDR3 loop spans 15 amino acids. Per the germline V gene, CDR1 is LGHDT and CDR2 is YNNKEL (reference sequence). The trim removed 3 bases at V and 3 bases at J, leaving 6 bases unmatched. CDR3 in DNA: TGTGCCAGCAGCCACAGGGGACTAGCAGACTACGAGCAGTACTTC. Its translation: CASSHRGLADYEQYF.

At least ten counts were recorded for this clonotype. This sequence joins TRBV18 and TRBJ2-7; the D gene is possibly TRBD2 (5 bases). Trimming cost V 0 bases and J 2 bases, with 11 bases left between them. The CDR3 is made up of 15 amino acids. The germline V gene encodes CDR1 KGHSH and CDR2 LQKENI. The CDR3 protein is CASSPPGRSAYEQYF. Here the CDR3 DNA reads TGTGCCAGCTCACCACCGGGGAGATCGGCCTACGAGCAGTACTTC.

This clonotype was picked up a small number of times. The chain carries TRBV28 and TRBJ2-6; D is unclear. This CDR3 comprises 15 residues. Looked up from germline, CDR1 is MDHEN and CDR2 is SYDVKM. Trimming pared 6 bases from V and 0 bases from J, leaving 9 bases between. The CDR3 region is CASRAGYSGANVLTF. The CDR3 DNA is TGTGCCAGCAGAGCAGGCTACTCTGGGGCCAACGTCCTGACTTTC.

J is TRBJ2-7 and V is TRBV28, with 8 nucleotides matching TRBD2. V was pared by 4 bases and J by 0 bases, with 14 bases of the junction left unmatched. CDR3 length: 18 amino acids. In germline, CDR1 is MDHEN, CDR2 SYDVKM. CDR3 in DNA: TGTGCCAGCAGTTCTACTGGGCTTACTAGCGGTCTCTCCTACGAGCAGTACTTC. Its translation is CASSSTGLTSGLSYEQYF.

This chain links TRBV4-1 with TRBJ1-2, with D possibly TRBD1 on 5 matching bases. The germline CDR1 and CDR2 sequences are MGHRA and YSYEKL. The V end lost 0 bases, the J end lost 4 bases, and 15 bases lay between the germline ends. The CDR3 contains 16 residues. The DNA for the CDR3 is TGCGCCAGCAGCCAAGATTCAACAGGCAGGACCTATGGCTACACCTTC. As protein: CASSQDSTGRTYGYTF.

This clonotype was observed at least ten times. This chain connects TRBV12-3 or TRBV12-4 to TRBJ2-5, with 12 positions matching TRBD2. Trimming removed 7 bases from V and 4 bases from J; junction bases left unmatched: 10. The CDR3 is 16 amino acids. In nucleotides, the CDR3 is TGTGCCAGCACTTCCCTAGCGGGAGGGCATCGAGAGACCCAGTACTTC. Translating gives CASTSLAGGHRETQYF.

This clonotype was detected many times. The rearrangement uses TRBV29-1 and TRBJ2-3, with no clear D. V was cut by 4 bases and J by 1 base, with 6 bases left in between. CDR1 and CDR2 (germline): SQVTM, ANQGSEA. CDR3 length: 12 residues. CDR3 loop: CSVGARTDTQYF. The CDR3 coding sequence is TGCAGCGTTGGAGCTCGCACAGATACGCAGTATTTT.

This clonotype was recorded many times. The V and J genes are TRBV6-6 and TRBJ2-1; 7 nucleotides agree with TRBD2. Trimming cost V 8 bases and J 6 bases; bases outside gene matches: 13. The CDR3 length is 15 residues. Germline CDR1 and CDR2: MNHNY and SVGAGI (reference sequence). The CDR3 is CASRPGRGGANEQFF. CDR3 nucleotide sequence: TGTGCCAGCCGACCCGGGCGGGGAGGGGCCAATGAGCAGTTCTTC.

The table lists this clonotype with many counts. The chain carries TRBV29-1 and TRBJ1-1; D is ambiguous. Germline V gene sequence: CDR1 SQVTM, CDR2 ANQGSEA. The germline V and J ends were trimmed by 8 bases and 5 bases, with 6 bases remaining between them. The CDR3 runs to 9 residues. This CDR3 is CSSLTEAFF. The CDR3 region has the DNA TGCAGCTCTTTGACTGAAGCTTTCTTT.

In the case of this clonotype: A junction end diverges from the germline sequence, so it may reflect a read error. The chain recombines TRBV11-2 with TRBJ2-5; D is ambiguous. There are 11 residues in the CDR3. Germline CDR1 SGHAT, CDR2 FQNNGV. The CDR3, as DNA: TGTGCCAGCAGCTTAGATCGCCCCTTGCACTTC. Residues: CASSLDRPLHF.